Listed below are T cell receptor beta chains from one sample, sequenced in a study of OX40 agonist ivuxolimab in advanced cancers. Sequenced by immunoSEQ multiplex PCR; TCRdb stores in-frame clones only, minus some. The table has about 76,000 clones, nearly 85% seen once. Sequencing used CD4+ or CD8+ T cells sorted from blood, obtained in a trial of the OX40 agonist ivuxolimab. The receptors derive from an adult with an advanced solid tumor such as melanoma, head and neck, liver or kidney cancer. Each CDR3 is given with its conserved first and last residue. A D gene is named only where the DNA matches it firmly. Clone size, where shown, is once, few, many, or a class for clones that have expanded.

d_call,j_call,clone_size,v_call,cdr3_nt,cdr3_aa
.,TRBJ2-1,.,TRBV11-2,TGTGCCAGCAGCTTAGATGGAACCACCGAGCAGTTCTTC,CASSLDGTTEQFF
TRBD1,TRBJ1-2,few,TRBV7-2,TGTGCCAGCAGTCAGACAGGGAACTATGGCTACACCTTC,CASSQTGNYGYTF
.,TRBJ2-7,few,TRBV9,TGTGCCAGCAGTCGGCTGGGGGGACCCTACGAGCAGTACTTC,CASSRLGGPYEQYF
.,TRBJ2-7,.,TRBV7-2,TGTGCCAGCAGCTTACTTCAGGTCCGATACGAGCAGTACTTC,CASSLLQVRYEQYF
TRBD1,TRBJ2-7,.,TRBV2,TGTGCCAGCAGTGAAGAAAGGGGGCGCTTTTACGAGCAGTACTTC,CASSEERGRFYEQYF
.,TRBJ1-1,.,TRBV6-5,TGTGCCAGCAGTTACGGGGCCTTGAACACTGAAGCTTTCTTT,CASSYGALNTEAFF
.,TRBJ1-2,once,TRBV7-8,TGTGCCAGCAGCTTAGACAGGGCCAACTATGGCTACACCTTC,CASSLDRANYGYTF
.,TRBJ1-2,.,TRBV5-6,TGTGCCAGCAGCTTCATCGGACAGCCCACCACCTTC,CASSFIGQPTTF
.,TRBJ2-6,.,TRBV19,TGTGCCAGTAGTATCTGGGACGCTGGGGCCAACGTCCTGACTTTC,CASSIWDAGANVLTF
.,TRBJ2-7,.,TRBV6-5,TGTGCCAGCAGTTACTCGTTTGGCCAGACGGAGCAGTACTTC,CASSYSFGQTEQYF
.,TRBJ2-2,.,TRBV5-1,TGCGCCAGCACCTTCAACGGACAAGGGGCCGGGGAGCTGTTTTTT,CASTFNGQGAGELFF
TRBD1,TRBJ1-5,once,TRBV7-8,TGTGCCAGCACCGGGGGAACAGGGGATCAGCCCCAGCATTTT,CASTGGTGDQPQHF
.,TRBJ1-6,.,TRBV7-3,TGTGCCAGCAGCCCTTGTGGGACGGCAGAAAATAATTCACCCCTCCACTTT,CASSPCGTAENNSPLHF
TRBD1,TRBJ1-2,.,TRBV7-8,TGTGCCAGCAGCTCCGGACAGGCCTATGGCTACACCTTC,CASSSGQAYGYTF
TRBD1,TRBJ2-4,.,TRBV28,TGTGCCACCCTTGAGTCCGGGACAGTGAACATTCAGTACTTC,CATLESGTVNIQYF
TRBD1,TRBJ2-2,.,TRBV9,TGTGCCAGCAGCAACCGACAGGGTTTGAACACCGGGGAGCTGTTTTTT,CASSNRQGLNTGELFF
.,TRBJ2-2,.,TRBV19,TGTGCCAGTAGTATAACCGTCGCGAACACCGGGGAGCTGTTTTTT,CASSITVANTGELFF
.,TRBJ1-5,.,TRBV7-2,TGTGCCAGCAGCTTATCTCCCGAAGGGAAGCCCCAGCATTTT,CASSLSPEGKPQHF
.,TRBJ2-1,.,TRBV5-5,TGTGCCAGCAGCTTGTTGGGTCTAGCTTACAATGAGCAGTTCTTC,CASSLLGLAYNEQFF
.,TRBJ2-5,.,TRBV5-6,TGTGCCAGCAGCTTGTTTGTACGGGACCAAGAGACCCAGTACTTC,CASSLFVRDQETQYF
.,TRBJ2-7,.,TRBV4-1,TGCGCCAGCAGCCAAGCCCTCGAGCGGAGGGACCACGAGCAGTACTTC,CASSQALERRDHEQYF
.,TRBJ1-1,.,TRBV20-1,TGCAGTGCTAGAGATATCACTGAAGCTTTCTTT,CSARDITEAFF
.,TRBJ1-1,.,TRBV6-6,TGTGAAACTCGGGACGGGGGTAAGGCTTGGACTGAAGCTTTCTTT,CETRDGGKAWTEAFF
TRBD1,TRBJ2-5,.,TRBV5-1,TGCGCCAGCAGCTCTGGACCGGGGACAGGGGGCGGTGGGACCCAGTACTTC,CASSSGPGTGGGGTQYF
.,TRBJ1-2,.,TRBV6-5,TGTGCCAGCAGTTTTCGACAGGATTCCTATGGCTACACCTTC,CASSFRQDSYGYTF
.,TRBJ2-5,few,TRBV7-2,TGTGCCAGCAGCTTAACCAGGGAAGAGACCCAGTACTTC,CASSLTREETQYF
.,TRBJ2-2,once,TRBV2,TGTGCCAGCAGCCGGCGAGTTCGAGACAGGCGATCGAACACCGGGGAGCTGTTTTTT,CASSRRVRDRRSNTGELFF
.,TRBJ1-4,.,TRBV19,TGTGCCAGTAGTTCCGGGTTTGGAAAACTGTTTTTT,CASSSGFGKLFF
TRBD2,TRBJ2-3,.,TRBV7-3,TGTGCCAGCAGCTTATTTAGCGGGGGCACAGATACGCAGTATTTT,CASSLFSGGTDTQYF
.,TRBJ2-3,.,TRBV19,TGTGCCAGTACTGACAGCGTTAGCACAGATACGCAGTATTTT,CASTDSVSTDTQYF